The TCR beta chain described here comes from a study of control samples from healthy donors and cancer patients. TCRdb's table, derived via immunoSEQ multiplex PCR, lists solely in-frame clones and lacks some. The data hold 150,000 or so clones, with roughly 88% observed a single time. The sequencing sample was made of blood. The receptor was isolated from a man aged 18 to 30 in good health.

In DNA form, the CDR3 reads TGTGCCAGCAGCGTAGAGAGGGGATGGGGCCAAGAGACCCAGTACTTC. This codes for CASSVERGWGQETQYF. V usage is TRBV9 and J usage is TRBJ2-5, with D possibly being TRBD1 or TRBD2 (5 bases each). Deletions cut 0 bases from V and 1 base from J, with 13 bases between. The CDR3 covers 16 residues. Germline CDR1 and CDR2: SGDLS and YYNGEE. Full variable domain (remainder filled in from reference TRBV9 and TRBJ2-5): DSGVTQTPKHLITATGQRVTLRCSPRSGDLSVYWYQQSLDQGLQFLIQYYNGEERAKGNILERFSAQQFPDLHSELNLSSLELGDSALYFCASSVERGWGQETQYFGPGTRLLVL.